This T cell receptor beta chain was sequenced for a study of shared T cell receptors in the human thymus. Some clones are missing from TCRdb's copy, which holds only in-frame ones; the method was immunoSEQ multiplex PCR. The sample has 540,000 or so clones; 75% to 85% are singletons. These same data were also listed under a study on human thymus T cells. That study reports: Corrective cardiac operations yielded the resected thymus tissue. Biased V and J segment usage appeared in thymus and peripheral blood. Related research has reported that thymic repertoires overlap highly among unrelated individuals.

The sequenced material came from thymocytes. This TCR derives from a boy under two years old with a congenital heart defect.

DNA of the CDR3: TGTGCCAGCAGCTTGGGGAGCCGGAAAAGTAACTATGGCTACACCTTC. Translated, it gives CASSLGSRKSNYGYTF. The V and J genes are TRBV11-2 and TRBJ1-2; no clear D gene. CDR1 and CDR2 (germline): SGHAT, FQNNGV. The V gene lost 3 bases and the J gene lost 1 base, with 15 bases spanning the gap. This CDR3 contains 16 residues.